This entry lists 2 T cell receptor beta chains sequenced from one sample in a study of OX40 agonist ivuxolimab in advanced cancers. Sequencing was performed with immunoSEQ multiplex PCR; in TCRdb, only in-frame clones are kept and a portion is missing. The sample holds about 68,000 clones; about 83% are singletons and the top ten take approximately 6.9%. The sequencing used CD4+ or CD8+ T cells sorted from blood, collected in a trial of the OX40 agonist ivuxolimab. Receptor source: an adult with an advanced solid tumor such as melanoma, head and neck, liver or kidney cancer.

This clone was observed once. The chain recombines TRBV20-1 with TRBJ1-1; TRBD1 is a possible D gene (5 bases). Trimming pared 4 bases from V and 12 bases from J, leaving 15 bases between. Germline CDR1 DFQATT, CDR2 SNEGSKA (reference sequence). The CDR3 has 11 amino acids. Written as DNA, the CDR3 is TGCAGTGCTACCGAGGGGCACCAGACTTTCTTT. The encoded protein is CSATEGHQTFF.

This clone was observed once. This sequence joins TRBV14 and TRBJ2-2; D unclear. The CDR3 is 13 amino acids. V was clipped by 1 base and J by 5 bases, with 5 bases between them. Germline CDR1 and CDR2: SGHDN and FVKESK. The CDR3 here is CASSQGWTGELFF. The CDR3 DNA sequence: TGTGCCAGCAGCCAAGGGTGGACCGGGGAGCTGTTTTTT.